This T cell receptor (beta chain) was recovered during a study of OX40 agonist ivuxolimab in advanced cancers. Turning to the overall study: The costimulatory receptor OX40 (CD134) was targeted by ivuxolimab, a fully human IgG2 agonistic monoclonal antibody. Intravenous ivuxolimab was administered to patients every 2 weeks at six dose levels: 0.01, 0.1, 0.3, 1.5, 3 and 10 mg/kg. Among the approximately 50 dose-escalation patients, around 19 had hepatocellular carcinoma, around 15 melanoma, 9 renal cell carcinoma and 9 head and neck cancer. In the dose-escalation cohort, around four fifths of patients were male, and the mean age was approximately 60 years, with a range of roughly 20 to 80. Prior anti-PD-1, anti-PD-L1 or anti-CTLA-4 therapy was permitted, and 30% to 45% of dose-escalation patients had received checkpoint inhibitors. Partial responses were achieved by three dose-escalation patients, of whom one had hepatocellular carcinoma and two had cutaneous melanoma. The point of sequencing TCRbeta in the periphery was to test whether ivuxolimab changed TCR sequence diversity and drove clonal T-cell expansion. The paper reports the monotherapy dose-escalation portion (N of about 50 patients) of the phase I ivuxolimab trial.

Overall study outcomes, separate from this receptor: After ivuxolimab, more expanded clones were found on average in CD8+ T cells than in CD4+ T cells. At doses of 0.1 to 3.0 mg/kg, clonal expansion of both CD4+ and CD8+ T cells in blood was seen between baseline and week 6. The antigen specificity of the clonally expanded peripheral T cells was not determined. In the 0.1-3.0 mg/kg groups, partial responders were among the patients with the lowest normalized peripheral clonal expansion, particularly in CD8+ T cells. Low levels of normalized T-cell clonal expansion were also seen in some patients who did not respond.

From its first to its last residue, the CDR3 has 8 amino acids. CDR1 and CDR2, per the germline V gene, are SGHTA and FQGNSA. Genomic DNA was isolated from the sorted cells so that the TCRbeta CDR3 region could be sequenced. The immunoSEQ Assay was used to sequence the TCRbeta CDR3 regions. In TCRdb, the immuneACCESS table is reduced to in-frame sequences with V and J assigned. These tables do not hold every clone; where another copy was compared, an unresolved V gene accounts for under half, and the others remain unexplained. This sample gives 55,000 to 65,000 clones in total; approximately 85% of them show up just once. The ten largest account for 3% of the sample. With respect to this clone: Its antigen is unknown. This CDR3 is missing its conserved last phenylalanine or tryptophan, likely due to a read error. It is unclear where the CDR3 begins or ends on the DNA, so no DNA is shown, and the CDR3 is as TCRdb lists it.

Patients with a history of autoimmune disease or receiving systemic immunosuppression were excluded from the trial. Peripheral blood for TCR sequencing was collected from all dose cohorts at baseline, on cycle 4 day 1, and on cycle 7 day 1. Samples were obtained from an open-label, multicenter, first-in-human phase I dose-escalation trial of ivuxolimab. Adults with locally advanced or metastatic head and neck squamous cell, hepatocellular, melanoma or renal cell carcinoma were enrolled in the trial. Before TCR sequencing, CD4+ T cells and CD8+ T cells from peripheral blood were sorted into separate populations.

Sequenced here: CD4+ or CD8+ T cells sorted from blood, sampled in a trial of the OX40 agonist ivuxolimab. The sequence derives from an adult with an advanced solid tumor such as melanoma, head and neck, liver or kidney cancer. The sequence links TRBV7-2 to TRBJ2-7; the table assigns TRBD1, which was not confirmed against the DNA. The CDR3 reads CASRRPGQ.